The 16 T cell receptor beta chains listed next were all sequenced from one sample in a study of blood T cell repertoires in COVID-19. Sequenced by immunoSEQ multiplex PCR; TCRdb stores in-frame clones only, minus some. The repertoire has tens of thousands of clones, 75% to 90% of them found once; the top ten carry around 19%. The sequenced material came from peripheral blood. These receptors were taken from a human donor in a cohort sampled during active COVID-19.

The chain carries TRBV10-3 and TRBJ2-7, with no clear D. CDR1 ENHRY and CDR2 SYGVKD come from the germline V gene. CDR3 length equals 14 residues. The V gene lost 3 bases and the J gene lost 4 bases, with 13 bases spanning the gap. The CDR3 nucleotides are TGTGCCATCAGTGAAGAAGGAGCCAAATACGAGCAGTACTTC. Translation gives CAISEEGAKYEQYF.

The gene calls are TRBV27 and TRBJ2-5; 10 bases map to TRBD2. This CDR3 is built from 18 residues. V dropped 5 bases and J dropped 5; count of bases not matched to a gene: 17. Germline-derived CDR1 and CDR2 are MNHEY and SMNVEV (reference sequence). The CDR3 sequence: CASSPWTSGHGVEETQYF. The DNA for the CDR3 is TGTGCCAGCAGTCCCTGGACTAGCGGACACGGAGTGGAGGAGACCCAGTACTTC.

DNA of the CDR3: TGTGCCAGCAGTTATACACAGGGGGCGAGCACCTTC. It codes for CASSYTQGASTF. The chain has TRBV6-5 and TRBJ1-2, with 9 bases matching TRBD1. Germline lookup yields CDR1 MNHEY and CDR2 SVGAGI. The CDR3 contains 12 residues. Trimming removed 3 bases from V and 13 bases from J; junction bases left unmatched: 6.

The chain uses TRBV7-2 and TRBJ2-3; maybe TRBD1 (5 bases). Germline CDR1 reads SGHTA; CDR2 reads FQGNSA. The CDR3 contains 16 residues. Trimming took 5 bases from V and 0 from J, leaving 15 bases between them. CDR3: CASSPWSRQSTDTQYF. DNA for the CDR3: TGTGCCAGCAGCCCTTGGTCCCGACAGAGCACAGATACGCAGTATTTT.

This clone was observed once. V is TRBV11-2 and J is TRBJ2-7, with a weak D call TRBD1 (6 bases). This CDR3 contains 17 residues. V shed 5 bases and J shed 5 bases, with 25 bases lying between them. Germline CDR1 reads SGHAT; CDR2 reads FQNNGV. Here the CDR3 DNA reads TGTGCCAGCAGCAGGGCAATTCGCCGGGACATATCGGACGAGCAGTACTTC. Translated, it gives CASSRAIRRDISDEQYF.

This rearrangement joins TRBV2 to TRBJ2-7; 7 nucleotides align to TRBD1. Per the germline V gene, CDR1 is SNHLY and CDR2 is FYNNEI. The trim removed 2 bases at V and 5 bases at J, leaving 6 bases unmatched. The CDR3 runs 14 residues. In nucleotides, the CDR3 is TGTGCCAGCAGTGAAAACAGGGGAATTAACGAGCAGTACTTC. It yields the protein CASSENRGINEQYF.

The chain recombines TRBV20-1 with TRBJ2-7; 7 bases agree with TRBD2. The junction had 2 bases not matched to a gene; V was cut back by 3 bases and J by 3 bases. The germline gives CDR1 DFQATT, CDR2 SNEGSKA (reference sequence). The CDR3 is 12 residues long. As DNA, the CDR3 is TGCAGTGCTAGTCGCGGGAGCTACGAGCAGTACTTC. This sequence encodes CSASRGSYEQYF.

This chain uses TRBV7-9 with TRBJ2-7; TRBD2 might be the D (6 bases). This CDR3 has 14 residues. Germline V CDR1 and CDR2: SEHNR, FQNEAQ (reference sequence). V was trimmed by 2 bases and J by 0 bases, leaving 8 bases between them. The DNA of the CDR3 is TGTGCCAGCAGCTTAACGGGAGTCTCCTACGAGCAGTACTTC. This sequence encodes CASSLTGVSYEQYF.

CDR3 sequence reads: CASSFPSSGSTEQYF. CDR3 DNA: TGTGCCAGCAGTTTCCCATCTAGCGGGAGTACCGAGCAGTACTTC. The chain links TRBV28 to TRBJ2-7, with 10 positions matching TRBD2. The CDR3 has 15 amino acids. Germline CDR1 reads MDHEN; CDR2 reads SYDVKM. The V segment lost 3 bases and the J segment 6 bases; nucleotides outside the gene matches: 8.

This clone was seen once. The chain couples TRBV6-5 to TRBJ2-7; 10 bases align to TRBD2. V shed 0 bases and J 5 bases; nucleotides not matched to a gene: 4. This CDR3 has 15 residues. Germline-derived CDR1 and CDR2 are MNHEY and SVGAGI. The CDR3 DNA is TGTGCCAGCAGTTACTCGGCTAGCGGGAGCCACGAGCAGTACTTC. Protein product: CASSYSASGSHEQYF.

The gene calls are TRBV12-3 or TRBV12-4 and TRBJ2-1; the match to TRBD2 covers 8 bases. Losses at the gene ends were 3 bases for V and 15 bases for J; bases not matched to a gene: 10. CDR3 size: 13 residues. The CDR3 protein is CASSLGDGTRRFF. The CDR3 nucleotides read TGTGCCAGCAGTTTGGGAGACGGGACTAGGCGGTTCTTC.

The CDR3 bases are TGTGCCAGCAGCCCGACAGGGTCCGAGCAGCCCCAGCATTTT. Translation gives CASSPTGSEQPQHF. The V gene is TRBV7-9, the J gene TRBJ1-5; 7 positions agree with TRBD1. V shed 5 bases and J 7 bases; nucleotides not matched to a gene: 8. The CDR3 runs 14 residues. Germline lookup yields CDR1 SEHNR and CDR2 FQNEAQ (reference sequence).

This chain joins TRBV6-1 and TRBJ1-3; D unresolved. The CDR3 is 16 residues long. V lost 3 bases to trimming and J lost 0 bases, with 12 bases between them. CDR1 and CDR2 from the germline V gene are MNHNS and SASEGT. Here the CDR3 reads CASSESLVASGNTIYF. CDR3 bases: TGTGCCAGCAGTGAGAGTCTCGTAGCCTCTGGAAACACCATATATTTT.

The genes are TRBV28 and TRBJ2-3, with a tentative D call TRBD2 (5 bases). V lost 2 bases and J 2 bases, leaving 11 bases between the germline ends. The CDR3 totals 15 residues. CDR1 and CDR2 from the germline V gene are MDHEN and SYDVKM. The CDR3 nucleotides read TGTGCCAGCAGTTTACTAGCTGGGAACACAGATACGCAGTATTTT. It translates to CASSLLAGNTDTQYF. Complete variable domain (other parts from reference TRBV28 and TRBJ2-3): DVKVTQSSRYLVKRTGEKVFLECVQDMDHENMFWYRQDPGLGLRLIYFSYDVKMKEKGDIPEGYSVSREKKERFSLILESASTNQTSMYLCASSLLAGNTDTQYFGPGTRLTVL.

CDR3 nucleotide sequence: TGTGCCAGCAGCCAGGGACAGGGGGCAGGGGAGACCCAGTACTTC. Its protein is CASSQGQGAGETQYF. The chain joins TRBV14 to TRBJ2-5; TRBD1 matches at 12 bases. The trim removed 3 bases at V and 5 bases at J, leaving 4 bases unmatched. The CDR3 has 15 amino acids. Germline V gene data show CDR1 as SGHDN and CDR2 as FVKESK.

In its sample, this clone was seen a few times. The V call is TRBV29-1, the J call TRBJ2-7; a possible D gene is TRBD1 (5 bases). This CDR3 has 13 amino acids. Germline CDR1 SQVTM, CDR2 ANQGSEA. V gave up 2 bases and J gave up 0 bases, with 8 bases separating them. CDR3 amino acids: CSVEKGSSYEQYF. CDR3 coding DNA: TGCAGCGTTGAAAAGGGGTCCTCCTACGAGCAGTACTTC.